This T cell receptor beta chain was observed in a study of blood T cells in healthy people across ages. Regarding the study as a whole: More naive CD4+ cells and higher diversity were found in long-lived than in aged donors.

This clonotype was recorded only once. As yet, its antigen is unknown. The length of the CDR3 is 16 residues. The ends were cut back, 5 bases at V and 7 bases at J, with 21 bases in the middle. From germline, CDR1 is MNHEY and CDR2 SVGEGT. Each sample used at least 7 million PBMCs. Total RNA, at least 5.5 micrograms per sample, came from PBMCs. Through a sample-barcoded 5' primer and a J-beta primer mix, a second PCR was run for roughly 6 to 11 cycles. Each sample provided no less than 2.5 million CDR3-containing paired-end reads. MiXCR, run by TCRdb on the 5' RACE reads, gives a single entry per CDR3 protein. The sample includes some 860,000 distinct CDR3 sequences, approximately 60% of them seen just once.

The sequencing sample was made of blood. The chain couples TRBV6-2 or TRBV6-3 to TRBJ1-5, with TRBD1 as a possible D gene (5 bases). The source is a man aged 40-50 years in good health. CDR3 region: CASSRRSGGIGQPQHF. CDR3 DNA sequence: TGTGCCAGCAGTCGCCGATCGGGGGGAATAGGCCAGCCCCAGCATTTT.